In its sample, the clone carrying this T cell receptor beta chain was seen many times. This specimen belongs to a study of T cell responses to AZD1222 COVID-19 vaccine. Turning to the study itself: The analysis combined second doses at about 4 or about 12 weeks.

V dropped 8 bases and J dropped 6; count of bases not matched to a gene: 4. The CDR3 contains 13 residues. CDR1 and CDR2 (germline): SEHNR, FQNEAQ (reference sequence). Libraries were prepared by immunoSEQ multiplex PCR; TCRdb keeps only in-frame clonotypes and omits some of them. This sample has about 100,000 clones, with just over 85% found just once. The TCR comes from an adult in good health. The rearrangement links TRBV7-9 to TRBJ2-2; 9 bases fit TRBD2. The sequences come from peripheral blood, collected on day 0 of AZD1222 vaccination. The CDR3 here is CASAGGRAGELFF. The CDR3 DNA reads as TGTGCCAGCGCGGGAGGGCGAGCCGGGGAGCTGTTTTTT.